This T cell receptor (beta chain) was sequenced in a study of cytomegalovirus exposure and HLA in healthy donors. Study at large: Early released data comprised some 91 million unique TCRs from HLA-typed donors.

Regarding this clone: What it binds is unknown.

General study points: Within an earlier analysis, most TCR beta V segments proved productive either about 87% or about 30% of the time. Excluded: some indistinguishable V segments such as TRBV6-2 and TRBV6-3.

The CDR3 sequence is 16 residues long. Germline lookup yields CDR1 GTSNPN and CDR2 SVGIG (reference sequence). After removal of 2 bases from V and 4 bases from J, the junction contained 10 bases not matched to a gene. Both 60 Vbeta primers and 13 Jbeta primers went into the PCR. Only in-frame clones appear in the TCRdb table, and some are missing; sequencing was by immunoSEQ multiplex PCR. Counted here are 60,000 or so clones, roughly nine tenths occurring once; the ten biggest clones make up less than 1.6%. The sequenced sample was PBMCs. The V call is TRBV30, the J call TRBJ1-2; TRBD1 matches 10 bases. The clonotype originates from a man aged 30 to 39 in good health and CMV-seropositive. In nucleotides, the CDR3 is TGTGCCTGGAGTCTTCCCGGGGGACAGGGGAGCTATGGCTACACCTTC. Residues: CAWSLPGGQGSYGYTF.